Below, 2 T cell receptor beta chains from the same sample are listed, as sequenced in a study of cytomegalovirus exposure and HLA in healthy donors. Produced via immunoSEQ multiplex PCR; TCRdb's table is partial and in-frame only. The sample contains fewer than 300,000 clones, roughly 88% of which appear only once. Sequencing input: PBMCs. Receptors were obtained from a woman between 18 and 29 years old in good health and CMV-seronegative.

The chain has TRBV27 and TRBJ1-4; 9 bases map to TRBD1. This CDR3 has 16 residues. V was pared by 5 bases and J by 3 bases, with 7 bases of the junction left unmatched. Germline-derived CDR1 and CDR2 are MNHEY and SMNVEV (reference sequence). CDR3 DNA: TGTGCCAGCAGTCCCGGACAGGGGTCACCTAATGAAAAACTGTTTTTT. This encodes CASSPGQGSPNEKLFF.

V is TRBV4-2 and J is TRBJ1-3, with TRBD1 as a possible D gene (5 bases). The V and J ends lost 8 bases and 0 bases respectively, with 17 bases between them. The CDR3 is made up of 16 amino acids. Germline lookup yields CDR1 LGHNA and CDR2 YNFKEQ. CDR3 residues: CASSLSGRTSGNTIYF. The CDR3 DNA follows: TGTGCCAGCTCGTTATCAGGGAGGACCTCTGGAAACACCATATATTTT.